A single sample gave rise to the 18 T cell receptor beta chains below, sequenced in a study of blood T cell repertoires in COVID-19. The assay was immunoSEQ multiplex PCR, and TCRdb's table has in-frame clones only and misses some. The profile shows approximately 41,000 clones, over 75% of them singletons. Sequences were obtained from peripheral blood. These receptors all stem from a man between 40 and 49 years old with active or convalescent COVID-19.

This clone has more than one count but fewer than ten. The rearrangement joins TRBV5-6 to TRBJ2-6; the match to TRBD1 covers 11 bases. The CDR3 sequence is 18 residues long. Germline V gives CDR1 SGHDT, CDR2 YYEEEE. With V trimmed by 0 bases and J by 4 bases, 6 bases remained unmatched. DNA of the CDR3: TGTGCCAGCAGCTTGGTAGGACAGGGGGCGCAAGGGGCCAACGTCCTGACTTTC. Translation gives CASSLVGQGAQGANVLTF.

This chain links TRBV11-3 with TRBJ2-7, with 7 bases fitting TRBD1. V lost 4 bases, J lost 2 bases, and 5 bases stayed unmatched. Germline CDR1 and CDR2: SGHNT and YENEEA. The CDR3 sequence is 14 residues long. The CDR3, as DNA: TGTGCCAGCAGCTCAGCCGGGACAGCCTACGAGCAGTACTTC. It codes for CASSSAGTAYEQYF.

The V and J genes are TRBV4-2 and TRBJ2-1, with D perhaps TRBD2 (6 bases). V was pared by 0 bases and J by 1 base, with 7 bases between. The CDR3 is 15 residues long. Germline CDR1 and CDR2: LGHNA and YNFKEQ. CDR3 DNA: TGTGCCAGCAGCCAAGATCGGGGGTCCTACAATGAGCAGTTCTTC. This sequence encodes CASSQDRGSYNEQFF.

The V and J genes are TRBV4-3 and TRBJ1-1; tentatively, D is TRBD1 (6 bases). V gave up 1 base and J gave up 6 bases, with 15 bases separating them. The CDR3 runs 15 residues. Germline CDR1 is LGHNA and CDR2 is YSLEER. The CDR3 reads CASSQGTQGRAEAFF. The CDR3 DNA follows: TGCGCCAGCAGCCAAGGGACCCAGGGGAGAGCTGAAGCTTTCTTT.

This chain joins TRBV13 and TRBJ2-3, with 12 nucleotides matching TRBD2. Per the germline V gene, CDR1 is PRHDT and CDR2 is FYEKMQ (reference sequence). The CDR3 runs to 15 residues. Losses at the gene ends were 10 bases for V and 4 bases for J; bases not matched to a gene: 9. The CDR3 here is CATLRTSGIADTQYF. The CDR3 DNA is TGTGCCACCCTCCGGACTAGCGGGATCGCAGATACGCAGTATTTT.

The chain couples TRBV28 to TRBJ2-5; TRBD2 might be the D (5 bases). Trimming took 4 bases from V and 3 from J, leaving 15 bases between them. CDR3 length: 15 residues. Germline V gene data show CDR1 as MDHEN and CDR2 as SYDVKM. The CDR3 DNA reads as TGTGCCAGCAGTTACCCAAACGGGGTGGAAGAGACCCAGTACTTC. As protein: CASSYPNGVEETQYF.

The chain is built from TRBV19 and TRBJ2-2, with 7 bases identical to TRBD1. The germline CDR1 and CDR2 sequences are LNHDA and SQIVND (reference sequence). V dropped 7 bases and J dropped 5; count of bases not matched to a gene: 19. CDR3 length equals 18 residues. This chain's CDR3 is CASNSEWERTGGTGELFF. The CDR3 DNA reads TGTGCCAGTAACTCCGAATGGGAAAGGACAGGAGGTACCGGGGAGCTGTTTTTT.

This chain joins TRBV28 and TRBJ2-1, with 9 bases that match TRBD2. Germline-derived CDR1 and CDR2 are MDHEN and SYDVKM. This CDR3 region has 18 residues. The junction had 22 bases not matched to a gene; V was cut back by 6 bases and J by 10 bases. The CDR3 coding sequence is TGTGCCAGCAGGCCTACACTAGGTTTCGGCGGGGGGGCCGGAGAGCAGTTCTTC. It encodes CASRPTLGFGGGAGEQFF.

V usage is TRBV19 and J usage is TRBJ2-5; a weak D match, TRBD1 (6 bases). The CDR3 length is 17 residues. From germline, CDR1 is LNHDA and CDR2 SQIVND (reference sequence). Trimming took off 3 bases at V and 3 bases at J, with 20 bases between the two ends. The CDR3 loop is CASSILRNRDIKETQYF. Here the CDR3 DNA reads TGTGCCAGTAGTATCCTTCGAAATCGGGACATAAAAGAGACCCAGTACTTC.

The V call is TRBV9, the J call TRBJ1-2; no clear D gene. In germline, CDR1 is SGDLS, CDR2 YYNGEE. The V and J ends lost 1 base and 2 bases respectively, with 6 bases between them. This CDR3 has 13 amino acids. The CDR3 is CASSVSGNYGYTF. The CDR3 nucleotides read TGTGCCAGCAGCGTATCAGGAAACTATGGCTACACCTTC.

V usage is TRBV5-6 and J usage is TRBJ1-5, with D unclear. Trimming removed 2 bases at V and 3 bases at J, with 12 bases between. The CDR3 is made up of 15 amino acids. Looked up from germline, CDR1 is SGHDT and CDR2 is YYEEEE. CDR3 nucleotides: TGTGCCAGCAGCTTACGAGTTGATGACAATCAGCCCCAGCATTTT. Its protein is CASSLRVDDNQPQHF.

This clone has just a few counts. V usage is TRBV7-8 and J usage is TRBJ1-1; maybe TRBD1 (5 bases). Germline V gene lookup returns CDR1 SGHVS and CDR2 FQNEAQ. The CDR3 runs to 15 residues. With 1 base removed from V and 1 base from J, the gap between germline ends came to 10 bases. CDR3 sequence: CASSLEWQGNTEAFF. DNA for the CDR3: TGTGCCAGCAGCTTAGAGTGGCAGGGGAACACTGAAGCTTTCTTT.

The V and J genes are TRBV30 and TRBJ1-2; the D gene is possibly TRBD1 (6 bases). This CDR3 comprises 13 residues. Trimming left V 6 bases short and J 4 bases short, with 15 bases between. The germline CDR1 and CDR2 sequences are GTSNPN and SVGIG (reference sequence). CDR3 sequence (DNA): TGTGCCTGCGTCCCAGGGGAGGGCTATGGCTACACCTTC. It translates to CACVPGEGYGYTF.

This chain joins TRBV7-9 and TRBJ2-7; no clear D gene. CDR3 length: 12 residues. The V end lost 5 bases, the J end lost 1 base, and 6 bases lay between the germline ends. CDR1 and CDR2 from the germline V gene are SEHNR and FQNEAQ (reference sequence). CDR3 bases: TGTGCCAGCAGCCCGCAGTCCTACGAGCAGTACTTC. This translates into CASSPQSYEQYF.

V gene TRBV5-1 combines with J gene TRBJ1-2; D uncertain. The CDR3 runs to 16 residues. Germline lookup yields CDR1 SGHRS and CDR2 YFSETQ. V shed 0 bases and J shed 1 base, with 13 bases lying between them. Written as DNA, the CDR3 is TGCGCCAGCAGCTTGGAGGTCGGGGATAGTAACTATGGCTACACCTTC. Its protein is CASSLEVGDSNYGYTF.

The J gene is TRBJ2-3, the V gene TRBV4-1; D is possibly TRBD2 (6 bases). This CDR3 region has 18 residues. Trimming shortened V by 0 bases and J by 0 bases, and 16 bases separated the two germline ends. Germline V gene lookup returns CDR1 MGHRA and CDR2 YSYEKL. The CDR3 spells CASSQDPAAGLSTDTQYF. CDR3 nucleotides: TGCGCCAGCAGCCAAGATCCAGCAGCGGGCCTGAGCACAGATACGCAGTATTTT.

The CDR3 region has the DNA TGTGCCAGCAGCCTAAGTTTAGCGGGGGGGCAGCTAGTCCGGGGTACAGATACGCAGTATTTT. The encoded protein is CASSLSLAGGQLVRGTDTQYF. This sequence joins TRBV4-2 and TRBJ2-3; 11 nucleotides match TRBD2. V gave up 4 bases and J gave up 3 bases; unmatched junction bases: 21. Germline values: CDR1 LGHNA, CDR2 YNFKEQ. The CDR3 contains 21 residues.

The genes are TRBV5-1 and TRBJ1-2; 7 nucleotides agree with TRBD1. Germline values: CDR1 SGHRS, CDR2 YFSETQ. The CDR3 is 15 amino acids. After removal of 7 bases from V and 5 bases from J, the junction contained 14 bases not matched to a gene. This CDR3 is CASWGGRDSFYGYTF. The CDR3 nucleotides are TGCGCCAGCTGGGGAGGCCGGGACAGTTTTTATGGCTACACCTTC.